The rows below give T cell receptor beta chains drawn from one sample of a study of molecular identifiers for immune sequencing clone quantification. TCRdb re-called the PCR reads through MiXCR, storing one row per CDR3 protein. In the table there are under 600,000 distinct CDR3 sequences, under 30% of which are singletons. Sequences were obtained from naive CD8+ T cells from blood, with Jurkat cell RNA spiked in. These receptor sequences come from a human donor in good health. Some libraries in this study had Jurkat cell RNA spiked in. CDR3s include the opening cysteine and the closing phenylalanine or tryptophan. A D gene is named only where the DNA matches it firmly. A row's size may be missing; if present it is once, few, many or a size class.

abundance: .; j_gene: TRBJ2-7; v_gene: TRBV6-5; d_gene: TRBD2; CDR3aa: CASSYLGLAPYEQYF; CDR3nt: TGTGCCAGCAGTTACCTCGGACTAGCCCCCTACGAGCAGTACTTC
abundance: .; j_gene: TRBJ2-1; v_gene: TRBV27; d_gene: TRBD2; CDR3aa: CASSSTKMSSGTIYNEQFF; CDR3nt: TGTGCCAGCAGTTCGACTAAAATGAGTAGCGGGACGATATACAATGAGCAGTTCTTC
abundance: .; j_gene: TRBJ2-1; v_gene: TRBV20-1; d_gene: .; CDR3aa: CSARPLSGRPGEQFF; CDR3nt: TGCAGTGCTCGCCCACTATCCGGAAGGCCGGGTGAGCAGTTCTTC
abundance: .; j_gene: TRBJ2-7; v_gene: TRBV18; d_gene: .; CDR3aa: CASSPDCAYEQYF; CDR3nt: TGTGCCAGCTCACCGGACTGTGCCTACGAGCAGTACTTC
abundance: few; j_gene: TRBJ1-6; v_gene: TRBV20-1; d_gene: TRBD1; CDR3aa: CSAQPFETGGNSPLHF; CDR3nt: TGCAGTGCCCAACCCTTCGAGACAGGGGGGAATTCACCCCTCCACTTT
abundance: many; j_gene: TRBJ2-7; v_gene: TRBV5-1; d_gene: .; CDR3aa: CASSLDSPEQYF; CDR3nt: TGCGCCAGCAGCCTGGACAGCCCCGAGCAGTACTTC
abundance: few; j_gene: TRBJ2-1; v_gene: TRBV25-1; d_gene: TRBD1; CDR3aa: CASSTGTGVYNEQFF; CDR3nt: TGTGCCAGCTCTACCGGGACAGGGGTTTATAATGAGCAGTTCTTC
abundance: .; j_gene: TRBJ2-3; v_gene: TRBV19; d_gene: TRBD1; CDR3aa: CASSMTGGSTDTQYF; CDR3nt: TGTGCCAGTAGTATGACAGGGGGCAGCACAGATACGCAGTATTTT
abundance: many; j_gene: TRBJ2-2; v_gene: TRBV7-9; d_gene: .; CDR3aa: CASSLSPLTSPDAPNTGELFF; CDR3nt: TGTGCCAGCAGCTTATCTCCCCTCACTTCACCTGACGCTCCGAACACCGGGGAGCTGTTTTTT
abundance: few; j_gene: TRBJ2-7; v_gene: TRBV20-1; d_gene: .; CDR3aa: CSARSRDHEQYF; CDR3nt: TGCAGTGCTAGAAGCCGGGACCACGAGCAGTACTTC
abundance: many; j_gene: TRBJ1-1; v_gene: TRBV7-2; d_gene: .; CDR3aa: CASSSPAGVPEAFF; CDR3nt: TGTGCCAGCAGCTCCCCGGCAGGGGTTCCTGAAGCTTTCTTT
abundance: .; j_gene: TRBJ2-7; v_gene: TRBV4-1; d_gene: TRBD1; CDR3aa: CASSQSPGQGYEQYF; CDR3nt: TGCGCCAGCAGCCAATCCCCGGGACAGGGGTACGAGCAGTACTTC
abundance: .; j_gene: TRBJ2-3; v_gene: TRBV7-8; d_gene: .; CDR3aa: CASSLALQAADTQYF; CDR3nt: TGTGCCAGCAGCTTAGCGCTGCAGGCGGCAGATACGCAGTATTTT
abundance: many; j_gene: TRBJ1-2; v_gene: TRBV20-1; d_gene: .; CDR3aa: CSAREVRTSYGYTF; CDR3nt: TGCAGTGCTAGAGAGGTTCGGACAAGTTATGGCTACACCTTC
abundance: .; j_gene: TRBJ2-3; v_gene: TRBV24-1; d_gene: .; CDR3aa: CATSDLEGEDTQYF; CDR3nt: TGTGCCACCAGTGATTTGGAGGGGGAAGATACGCAGTATTTT
abundance: few; j_gene: TRBJ1-1; v_gene: TRBV27; d_gene: .; CDR3aa: CASSLWGSHPEAFF; CDR3nt: TGTGCCAGCAGTTTATGGGGGTCTCACCCTGAAGCTTTCTTT
abundance: many; j_gene: TRBJ2-5; v_gene: TRBV6-5; d_gene: .; CDR3aa: CASSLSFSAQETQYF; CDR3nt: TGTGCCAGCAGTTTATCCTTTAGCGCACAAGAGACCCAGTACTTC
abundance: few; j_gene: TRBJ1-2; v_gene: TRBV29-1; d_gene: .; CDR3aa: CSVGVPGDYGYTF; CDR3nt: TGCAGCGTTGGGGTCCCGGGGGACTATGGCTACACCTTC
abundance: many; j_gene: TRBJ2-2; v_gene: TRBV29-1; d_gene: .; CDR3aa: CSGIGGTGELFF; CDR3nt: TGCAGCGGAATAGGGGGAACCGGGGAGCTGTTTTTT
abundance: .; j_gene: TRBJ2-7; v_gene: TRBV4-3; d_gene: TRBD1; CDR3aa: CASSQEIQGNVDSYEQYF; CDR3nt: TGCGCCAGCAGCCAAGAAATACAGGGGAATGTAGACTCCTACGAGCAGTACTTC
abundance: many; j_gene: TRBJ1-5; v_gene: TRBV19; d_gene: .; CDR3aa: CASTLGSQPQHF; CDR3nt: TGTGCCAGTACCCTTGGGAGTCAGCCCCAGCATTTT
abundance: few; j_gene: TRBJ1-3; v_gene: TRBV7-9; d_gene: .; CDR3aa: CATLHRSSGNTIYF; CDR3nt: TGTGCCACCCTACACCGGAGCTCTGGAAACACCATATATTTT
abundance: .; j_gene: TRBJ2-1; v_gene: TRBV11-2; d_gene: .; CDR3aa: CASSSNGGVAYNEQFF; CDR3nt: TGTGCCAGCAGTTCGAATGGAGGGGTAGCCTACAATGAGCAGTTCTTC
abundance: few; j_gene: TRBJ2-1; v_gene: TRBV5-1; d_gene: TRBD2; CDR3aa: CASSPPSGGAYEQFF; CDR3nt: TGCGCCAGCAGCCCCCCGAGCGGGGGGGCCTATGAGCAGTTCTTC
abundance: few; j_gene: TRBJ2-3; v_gene: TRBV6-2/TRBV6-3; d_gene: TRBD2; CDR3aa: CASSSSGGYTDTQYF; CDR3nt: TGTGCCAGCAGTTCTAGCGGGGGCTACACAGATACGCAGTATTTT
abundance: .; j_gene: TRBJ2-2; v_gene: TRBV9; d_gene: .; CDR3aa: CASSERGRITGELFF; CDR3nt: TGTGCCAGCAGCGAGAGGGGGAGGATCACCGGGGAGCTGTTTTTT
abundance: many; j_gene: TRBJ2-3; v_gene: TRBV4-2; d_gene: .; CDR3aa: CASSQERQGGADTQYF; CDR3nt: TGTGCCAGCAGCCAAGAAAGGCAGGGAGGCGCAGATACGCAGTATTTT
abundance: .; j_gene: TRBJ2-1; v_gene: TRBV7-9; d_gene: TRBD2; CDR3aa: CASSRNISGRVYNEQFF; CDR3nt: TGTGCCAGCAGCCGCAATATCAGCGGGAGGGTTTACAATGAGCAGTTCTTC
abundance: once; j_gene: TRBJ1-5; v_gene: TRBV6-1; d_gene: TRBD1; CDR3aa: CASRLPGGWGQPQHF; CDR3nt: TGTGCCAGCAGATTACCAGGGGGCTGGGGTCAGCCCCAGCATTTT
abundance: .; j_gene: TRBJ1-6; v_gene: TRBV20-1; d_gene: .; CDR3aa: CSARDWGGLGSPLHF; CDR3nt: TGCAGTGCTAGAGATTGGGGGGGACTGGGGTCACCCCTCCACTTT
abundance: many; j_gene: TRBJ2-3; v_gene: TRBV9; d_gene: TRBD2; CDR3aa: CASSSTSGSIVQYF; CDR3nt: TGTGCCAGCAGCTCCACCAGCGGGAGTATTGTGCAGTATTTT
abundance: few; j_gene: TRBJ1-5; v_gene: TRBV15; d_gene: TRBD1; CDR3aa: CATSSRQGAGQPQHF; CDR3nt: TGTGCCACCAGCAGTCGACAGGGGGCAGGTCAGCCCCAGCATTTT
abundance: .; j_gene: TRBJ2-7; v_gene: TRBV7-9; d_gene: TRBD2; CDR3aa: CASSPQTSHEQYF; CDR3nt: TGTGCCAGCAGCCCTCAGACTAGCCACGAGCAGTACTTC
abundance: few; j_gene: TRBJ2-5; v_gene: TRBV7-2; d_gene: TRBD2; CDR3aa: CASSFSGGALETQYF; CDR3nt: TGTGCCAGCAGCTTCAGCGGGGGGGCCCTCGAGACCCAGTACTTC
abundance: few; j_gene: TRBJ1-6; v_gene: TRBV4-3; d_gene: .; CDR3aa: CASSQDMSQGSPLHF; CDR3nt: TGCGCCAGCAGCCAAGATATGTCCCAAGGATCACCCCTCCACTTT
abundance: .; j_gene: TRBJ2-3; v_gene: TRBV4-1; d_gene: .; CDR3aa: CASSHPGLSDTQYF; CDR3nt: TGCGCCAGCAGCCATCCGGGTTTGTCAGATACGCAGTATTTT
abundance: few; j_gene: TRBJ2-1; v_gene: TRBV11-2; d_gene: TRBD2; CDR3aa: CASSTGGAIALDEQFF; CDR3nt: TGTGCCAGCAGCACCGGGGGGGCCATAGCTCTCGATGAGCAGTTCTTC
abundance: few; j_gene: TRBJ2-3; v_gene: TRBV7-2; d_gene: TRBD2; CDR3aa: CASSLGLAGGADTQYF; CDR3nt: TGTGCCAGCAGCTTGGGATTAGCGGGGGGCGCGGATACGCAGTATTTT
abundance: few; j_gene: TRBJ2-3; v_gene: TRBV16; d_gene: .; CDR3aa: CASSRRFGGATDTQYF; CDR3nt: TGTGCCAGCAGCCGCCGCTTTGGGGGGGCCACAGATACGCAGTATTTT
abundance: few; j_gene: TRBJ2-3; v_gene: TRBV12-3/TRBV12-4; d_gene: .; CDR3aa: CASSLSPGSSTDTQYF; CDR3nt: TGTGCCAGCAGTTTATCCCCGGGGTCTAGCACAGATACGCAGTATTTT
abundance: .; j_gene: TRBJ2-3; v_gene: TRBV6-2/TRBV6-3; d_gene: .; CDR3aa: CASSYKLTTDTQYF; CDR3nt: TGTGCCAGCAGTTACAAACTCACCACAGATACGCAGTATTTT
abundance: .; j_gene: TRBJ1-5; v_gene: TRBV18; d_gene: .; CDR3aa: CASSPEGYGPQPQHF; CDR3nt: TGTGCCAGCTCACCAGAGGGGTACGGCCCTCAGCCCCAGCATTTT
abundance: .; j_gene: TRBJ2-6; v_gene: TRBV20-1; d_gene: TRBD1; CDR3aa: CRAIDRAGANVLSF; CDR3nt: TGCAGGGCTATCGACAGGGCTGGGGCCAACGTCCTGTCTTTC
abundance: .; j_gene: TRBJ1-3; v_gene: TRBV2; d_gene: .; CDR3aa: CASREGGNTIYF; CDR3nt: TGTGCCAGCCGGGAGGGAGGAAACACCATATATTTT
abundance: .; j_gene: TRBJ2-1; v_gene: TRBV13; d_gene: .; CDR3aa: CASSSSDRYNEQFF; CDR3nt: TGTGCCAGCAGCTCTAGTGACAGATACAATGAGCAGTTCTTC
abundance: .; j_gene: TRBJ2-3; v_gene: TRBV15; d_gene: .; CDR3aa: CATSRDLGAGRTDTQYF; CDR3nt: TGTGCCACCAGCAGAGATCTGGGCGCGGGACGCACAGATACGCAGTATTTT
abundance: .; j_gene: TRBJ1-1; v_gene: TRBV6-2/TRBV6-3; d_gene: .; CDR3aa: CASSYSAENTKAFF; CDR3nt: TGTGCCAGCAGTTACTCAGCAGAGAACACTAAAGCTTTCTTT
abundance: few; j_gene: TRBJ1-1; v_gene: TRBV19; d_gene: TRBD1; CDR3aa: CASSADRGLFNTEAFF; CDR3nt: TGTGCCAGTAGTGCGGACAGGGGGCTCTTCAACACTGAAGCTTTCTTT
abundance: few; j_gene: TRBJ2-1; v_gene: TRBV5-6; d_gene: .; CDR3aa: CASSSEEDRYPNEQFF; CDR3nt: TGTGCCAGCAGCTCCGAAGAGGACAGATACCCCAATGAGCAGTTCTTC
abundance: .; j_gene: TRBJ1-1; v_gene: TRBV9; d_gene: .; CDR3aa: CASSYGTWGTEAYF; CDR3nt: TGTGCCAGCAGCTATGGGACATGGGGAACTGAAGCTTACTTT
abundance: few; j_gene: TRBJ2-2; v_gene: TRBV5-4; d_gene: TRBD1; CDR3aa: CASSHGTGSSGELFF; CDR3nt: TGTGCCAGCAGCCACGGGACAGGGAGCTCCGGGGAGCTGTTTTTT
abundance: many; j_gene: TRBJ2-2; v_gene: TRBV12-3/TRBV12-4; d_gene: .; CDR3aa: CASSLQAFANTGELFF; CDR3nt: TGTGCCAGCAGTTTACAAGCGTTTGCGAACACCGGGGAGCTGTTTTTT
abundance: .; j_gene: TRBJ2-5; v_gene: TRBV29-1; d_gene: .; CDR3aa: CSVGTLPYF; CDR3nt: TGCAGCGTTGGGACTCTCCCGTACTTC
abundance: many; j_gene: TRBJ2-1; v_gene: TRBV12-3/TRBV12-4; d_gene: TRBD2; CDR3aa: CASSYSGEQFF; CDR3nt: TGTGCCAGCAGCTATAGCGGGGAGCAGTTCTTC
abundance: once; j_gene: TRBJ2-7; v_gene: TRBV5-3; d_gene: TRBD2; CDR3aa: CASSGGISYEQYF; CDR3nt: TGTGCCAGCAGCGGGGGGATCAGCTACGAGCAGTACTTC
abundance: .; j_gene: TRBJ2-5; v_gene: TRBV5-3; d_gene: TRBD2; CDR3aa: CVSSLGLAGAETQYF; CDR3nt: TGTGTCAGCAGCTTGGGGCTAGCGGGAGCAGAGACCCAGTACTTC
abundance: many; j_gene: TRBJ2-5; v_gene: TRBV7-2; d_gene: TRBD2; CDR3aa: CASSTGLAEARGGTQYF; CDR3nt: TGTGCCAGCAGCACCGGACTAGCGGAAGCCAGGGGCGGGACCCAGTACTTC
abundance: few; j_gene: TRBJ2-3; v_gene: TRBV15; d_gene: .; CDR3aa: CATSRLPGAGVADTQYF; CDR3nt: TGTGCCACCAGCAGACTTCCAGGGGCGGGAGTGGCAGATACGCAGTATTTT